The sample holds a few counts of the clone carrying this TCR beta chain. Its antigen is unidentified. Per germline, CDR1 DFQATT and CDR2 SNEGSKA (reference sequence). CDR3 length equals 15 residues. With 0 bases clipped from V and 3 bases from J, the junction kept 7 bases outside the gene matches. These data come from a study of blood T cells in healthy people across ages. Findings of the study overall: Fewer expanded clones and more diversity marked long-lived versus aged donors.

The authors ran a second PCR of about 6 to 11 cycles using a sample-barcoded 5' primer and a J-beta primer mix. In TCRdb, the 5' RACE reads were re-called with MiXCR into one record per CDR3 protein. There are 700,000 or so distinct CDR3 sequences in the sample; less than 45% occur only once, and 25% to 35% lies in the top ten. V is TRBV20-1 and J is TRBJ2-7; 8 bases map to TRBD1. The sequenced sample was blood. This clonotype originated in a man older than 75 in good health. The CDR3 bases are TGCAGTGCTAGAGATCCGAGACAGGGGAGCTACGAGCAGTACTTC. Its protein product is CSARDPRQGSYEQYF.